The TCR beta chain described here comes from a study of T cells in Graves' hyperthyroidism and ophthalmopathy. Points from the study as a whole: The authors' 13 V-J model separated ophthalmopathy from stable hyperthyroidism.

In the case of this clonotype: No antigen is known for it.

Germline V gene data show CDR1 as ENHRY and CDR2 as SYGVKD. This CDR3 region has 15 residues. J lost 2 bases, V lost 5 bases, and 3 bases had no gene match. Patients aged 18 to 65 had newly diagnosed hyperthyroidism of under 2 months' duration. Each diagnosis was grounded in clinical symptoms, serum thyroxine and TRAb, thyroid ultrasound, and orbital computed tomography. TCR beta CDR3 regions were amplified from RNA. The TCR CDR3 first-round RT-PCR relied on the HTBI primer set. One entry per CDR3 protein, called by TCRdb with MiXCR from the multiplex PCR reads. The repertoire has 700,000 to 950,000 distinct CDR3 sequences, 30% to 40% of them found once; the top ten carry roughly 30%.

The receptor was isolated from a woman aged 40 to 50 with Graves' hyperthyroidism. Material for sequencing was blood. V is TRBV10-3 and J is TRBJ2-6, with 7 bases aligning to TRBD1. The CDR3 here is CAISKDRAGANVLTF. The CDR3 coding sequence is TGTGCCATCAGTAAAGACAGGGCTGGGGCCAACGTCCTGACTTTC.